This TCR beta chain was documented in a study of shared clonotypes between healthy human individuals. The study, taken as a whole, reports: Clonotype sharing among donors likely depends on sequencing depth. Generally, naive subsets came out with larger estimated richness than memory subsets. Of the naive CD4 clonotypes, roughly 5.2% were shared across a handful of donors.

There are 12 residues in the CDR3. Germline V gives CDR1 WSHSY, CDR2 SAAADI. V dropped 4 bases and J dropped 6 bases, with 7 bases sitting between them. This clone was counted only a few times. Its antigen is still unknown. Assay used: immunoSEQ multiplex PCR; TCRdb lists only in-frame clones, some missing. The sample yields over 2 million clones, about nine tenths seen once. The donors, all of them Caucasian adults, lived in Nashville, Tennessee. The V call is TRBV10-2, the J call TRBJ1-5, with no clear D. The specimen sequenced was naive CD4+ T cells from PBMCs. Subset described: CD45RA+ positively selected. This clonotype was sampled from a young man in good health. Some clones in this sample may be carry-over from other donors' samples. In nucleotides, the CDR3 is TGCGCCAGCAGTGGGTTTGGTCAGCCCCAGCATTTT. Protein product: CASSGFGQPQHF.